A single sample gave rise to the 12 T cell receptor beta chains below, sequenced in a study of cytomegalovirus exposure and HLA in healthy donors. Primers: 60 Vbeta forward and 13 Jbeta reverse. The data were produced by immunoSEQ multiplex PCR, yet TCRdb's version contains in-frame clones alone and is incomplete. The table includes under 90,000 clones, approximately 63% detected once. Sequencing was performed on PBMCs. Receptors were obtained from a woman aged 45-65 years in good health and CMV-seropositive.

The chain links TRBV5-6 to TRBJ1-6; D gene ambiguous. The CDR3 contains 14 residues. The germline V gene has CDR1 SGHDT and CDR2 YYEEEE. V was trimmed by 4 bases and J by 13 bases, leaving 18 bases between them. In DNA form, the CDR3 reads TGTGCCAGCAGCCCCGGGTTTTCACCCTTCCCCCTCCACTTT. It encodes CASSPGFSPFPLHF.

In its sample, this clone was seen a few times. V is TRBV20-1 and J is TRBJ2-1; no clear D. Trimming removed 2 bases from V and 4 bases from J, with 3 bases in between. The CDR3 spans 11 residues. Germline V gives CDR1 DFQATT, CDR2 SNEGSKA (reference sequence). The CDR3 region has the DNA TGCAGTGCTAGACAATACAATGAGCAGTTCTTC. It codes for CSARQYNEQFF.

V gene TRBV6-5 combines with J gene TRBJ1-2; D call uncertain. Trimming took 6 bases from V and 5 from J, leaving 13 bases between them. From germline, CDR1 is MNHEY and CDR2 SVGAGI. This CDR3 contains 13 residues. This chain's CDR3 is CASSQVGGYGYTF. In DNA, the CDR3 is TGTGCCAGCAGCCAGGTGGGCGGGTATGGCTACACCTTC.

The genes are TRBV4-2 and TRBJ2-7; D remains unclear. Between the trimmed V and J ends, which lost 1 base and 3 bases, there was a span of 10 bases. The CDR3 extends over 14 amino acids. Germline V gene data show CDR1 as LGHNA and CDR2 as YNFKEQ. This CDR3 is CASSQVPNNYEQYF. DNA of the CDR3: TGTGCCAGCAGCCAAGTTCCCAACAACTACGAGCAGTACTTC.

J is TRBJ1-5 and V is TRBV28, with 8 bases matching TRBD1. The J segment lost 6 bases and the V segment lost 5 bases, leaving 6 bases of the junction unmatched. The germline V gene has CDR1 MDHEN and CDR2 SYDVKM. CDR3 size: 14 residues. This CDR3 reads CASSLTGVGQPQHF. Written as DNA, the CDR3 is TGTGCCAGCAGTCTGACAGGGGTGGGTCAGCCCCAGCATTTT.

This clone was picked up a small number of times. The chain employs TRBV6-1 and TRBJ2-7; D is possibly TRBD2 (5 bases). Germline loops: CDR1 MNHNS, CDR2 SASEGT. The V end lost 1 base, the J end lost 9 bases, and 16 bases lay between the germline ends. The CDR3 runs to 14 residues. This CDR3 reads CASSEGREMDGQYF. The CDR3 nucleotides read TGTGCCAGCAGTGAAGGAAGGGAGATGGATGGGCAGTACTTC.

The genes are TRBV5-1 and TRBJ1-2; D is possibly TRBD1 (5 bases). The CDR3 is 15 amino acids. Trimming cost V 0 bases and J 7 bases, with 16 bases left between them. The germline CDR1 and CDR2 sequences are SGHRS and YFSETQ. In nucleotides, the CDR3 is TGCGCCAGCAGCTTGGAACTAGGAGGAGGGGCTGGCTACACCTTC. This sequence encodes CASSLELGGGAGYTF.

CDR3 DNA: TGTGCCAGCAGCTACTTGAGTGGACAGAGCCGGGATACGCAGTATTTT. Encoded protein: CASSYLSGQSRDTQYF. J is TRBJ2-3 and V is TRBV11-2; TRBD1 might be the D (6 bases). This CDR3 spans 16 amino acids. In germline, CDR1 is SGHAT, CDR2 FQNNGV. The V end lost 4 bases, the J end lost 6 bases, and 20 bases lay between the germline ends. The whole variable domain, remainder taken from reference TRBV11-2 and TRBJ2-3, is EAGVAQSPRYKIIEKRQSVAFWCNPISGHATLYWYQQILGQGPKLLIQFQNNGVVDDSQLPKDRFSAERLKGVDSTLKIQPAKLEDSAVYLCASSYLSGQSRDTQYFGPGTRLTVL.

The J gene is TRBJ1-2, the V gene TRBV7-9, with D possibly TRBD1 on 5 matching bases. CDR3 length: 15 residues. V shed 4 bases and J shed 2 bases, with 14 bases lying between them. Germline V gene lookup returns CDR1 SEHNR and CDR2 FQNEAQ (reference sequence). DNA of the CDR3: TGTGCCAGCAGCTCATTCTTACAGGAAAACTATGGCTACACCTTC. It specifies CASSSFLQENYGYTF.

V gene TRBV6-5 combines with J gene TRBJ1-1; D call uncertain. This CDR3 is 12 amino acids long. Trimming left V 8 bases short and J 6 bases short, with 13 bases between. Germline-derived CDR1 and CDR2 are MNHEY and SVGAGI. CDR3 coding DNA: TGTGCCAGCGCGACCGGAGTTTCTGAAGCTTTCTTT. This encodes CASATGVSEAFF.

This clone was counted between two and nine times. This chain's CDR3 is CAISEVGRGEQFF. The CDR3 DNA sequence: TGTGCCATCAGTGAGGTCGGGAGGGGCGAGCAGTTCTTC. The J gene is TRBJ2-1, the V gene TRBV10-3; 8 bases line up with TRBD2. CDR1 is ENHRY, CDR2 SYGVKD, per germline. The CDR3 consists of 13 residues. V lost 2 bases and J lost 10; bases outside the gene matches: 4.

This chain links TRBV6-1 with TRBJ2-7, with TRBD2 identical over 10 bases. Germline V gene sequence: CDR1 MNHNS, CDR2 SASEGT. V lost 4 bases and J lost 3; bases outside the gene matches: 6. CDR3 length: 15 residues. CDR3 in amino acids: CASSGLAGADYEQYF. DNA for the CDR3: TGTGCCAGCAGTGGACTAGCGGGCGCCGACTACGAGCAGTACTTC.